This passage covers 21 T cell receptor beta chains from one sample sequenced in a study of beta chain features in type 1 diabetes. Points from the study as a whole: There was a moderate but significant shortening of TCRB CDR3s in all four CD4+ subsets of Type 1 diabetes patients.

Their target antigens are unknown. The study reverse transcribed the entire isolated RNA, so it sequenced expressed TCRB transcripts. TCRdb keeps only in-frame clones here, not all; method: immunoSEQ multiplex PCR. The data hold 600,000 to 700,000 clones, with approximately 13% observed a single time. Sequencing was performed on naive CD4+ T cells from blood. All receptors come from a man aged 30-40 years with type 1 diabetes.

This clone was seen only a few times. The chain uses TRBV5-1 and TRBJ2-1; no firm D call. The CDR3 covers 15 residues. Germline V gene lookup returns CDR1 SGHRS and CDR2 YFSETQ. Trimming took off 2 bases at V and 1 base at J, with 10 bases between the two ends. CDR3 nucleotides: TGCGCCAGCAGCTTATGGGCAGAGTCCTACAATGAGCAGTTCTTC. It encodes CASSLWAESYNEQFF.

This chain uses TRBV4-3 with TRBJ2-6; D may match TRBD1 or TRBD2 (5 bases each). Trimming stripped 5 bases from V and 4 bases from J, with 12 bases between. This CDR3 is 15 amino acids long. Per germline, CDR1 LGHNA and CDR2 YSLEER. The DNA of the CDR3 is TGCGCCAGCAGCAGAGAGGGGCCGGGGGCCAACGTCCTGACTTTC. Translation gives CASSREGPGANVLTF.

There are a few counts of this clone. This rearrangement joins TRBV7-6 to TRBJ2-5, with D possibly being TRBD2 (5 bases). The CDR3 totals 13 residues. The ends were cut back, 2 bases at V and 4 bases at J, with 8 bases in the middle. Germline V gene sequence: CDR1 SGHVS, CDR2 FNYEAQ. The CDR3: CASSLSGRETQYF. For the CDR3, the DNA is TGTGCCAGCAGCTTATCGGGGAGAGAGACCCAGTACTTC.

This clone was counted a few times. The V call is TRBV5-1, the J call TRBJ2-7, with 9 bases identical to TRBD1. The ends lost 4 bases at V and 4 bases at J; junction bases unmatched: 6. Germline V gene data show CDR1 as SGHRS and CDR2 as YFSETQ. The CDR3 length is 14 residues. The CDR3, as DNA: TGCGCCAGCAGCATACCGGACAGGGGTTACGAGCAGTACTTC. It yields the protein CASSIPDRGYEQYF.

This clone has just a few counts. The chain employs TRBV5-4 and TRBJ1-2; 10 bases line up with TRBD1. Per the germline V gene, CDR1 is SGHNT and CDR2 is YYREEE (reference sequence). Trimming took 3 bases from V and 7 from J; bases not matched to a gene: 3. There are 13 residues in the CDR3. This CDR3 reads CASSSGQGFGYTF. The CDR3 DNA is TGTGCCAGCAGCTCGGGACAGGGGTTTGGCTACACCTTC.

The V gene is TRBV7-8, the J gene TRBJ1-6, with no clear D. CDR3 length: 15 amino acids. Trimming cost V 6 bases and J 9 bases, with 18 bases left between them. The germline V gene encodes CDR1 SGHVS and CDR2 FQNEAQ. The CDR3 sequence is CASSQIRGLGSPLHF. Written as DNA, the CDR3 is TGTGCCAGCAGTCAAATTCGGGGTTTGGGTTCACCCCTCCACTTT. The whole variable domain, filled in from reference TRBV7-8 and TRBJ1-6, reads GAGVSQSPRYKVAKRGQDVALRCDPISGHVSLFWYQQALGQGPEFLTYFQNEAQLDKSGLPSDRFFAERPEGSVSTLKIQRTQQEDSAVYLCASSQIRGLGSPLHFGNGTRLTVT.

This clone was counted between two and nine times. The chain carries TRBV28 and TRBJ1-6, with D tentatively TRBD1 (5 bases). Germline CDR1 and CDR2: MDHEN and SYDVKM. The CDR3 extends over 16 amino acids. Between the trimmed V and J ends, which lost 6 bases and 7 bases, there was a span of 19 bases. The CDR3: CASSPAQGLNNSPLHF. CDR3 in DNA: TGTGCCAGCAGCCCGGCCCAGGGTTTGAACAATTCACCCCTCCACTTT. Full variable domain (outside the CDR3, taken from reference TRBV28 and TRBJ1-6): DVKVTQSSRYLVKRTGEKVFLECVQDMDHENMFWYRQDPGLGLRLIYFSYDVKMKEKGDIPEGYSVSREKKERFSLILESASTNQTSMYLCASSPAQGLNNSPLHFGNGTRLTVT.

The CDR3 bases are TGTGCCAGCAGCTTTTCAGGGGCGCTTGGAAACACCATATATTTT. Protein sequence: CASSFSGALGNTIYF. The gene calls are TRBV5-4 and TRBJ1-3, with D possibly TRBD1 on 6 matching bases. CDR3 length equals 15 residues. V was pared by 2 bases and J by 3 bases, with 12 bases between. CDR1 is SGHNT, CDR2 YYREEE, per germline (reference sequence).

The chain has TRBV7-9 and TRBJ2-7, with TRBD1 as a possible D gene (6 bases). The V end was cut by 6 bases, the J end by 2 bases, with 14 bases between. Germline assignment: CDR1 SEHNR and CDR2 FQNEAQ (reference sequence). The CDR3 has 14 residues. The DNA for the CDR3 is TGTGCCAGCAGTATGACAGGCCCTCCCTACGAGCAGTACTTC. This gives the protein CASSMTGPPYEQYF.

In this sample, this clone turned up a few times. The rearrangement joins TRBV7-3 to TRBJ1-2, with 9 bases lining up with TRBD1. The CDR3 extends over 13 amino acids. The germline CDR1 and CDR2 sequences are SGHTA and FQGTGA. V shed 3 bases and J 8 bases; nucleotides not matched to a gene: 4. CDR3 protein: CASSLGQGEGYTF. The DNA for the CDR3 is TGTGCCAGCAGCTTGGGACAGGGAGAAGGCTACACCTTC.

J is TRBJ2-7 and V is TRBV9; D is undetermined. The V and J ends lost 0 bases and 1 base respectively, with 8 bases between them. The CDR3 is made up of 14 amino acids. CDR1 is SGDLS and CDR2 is YYNGEE in the germline V gene. The CDR3 DNA reads as TGTGCCAGCAGCGTAGTCTCCGGTTCCTACGAGCAGTACTTC. Residues: CASSVVSGSYEQYF.

This clone has more than one count but fewer than ten. This chain joins TRBV28 and TRBJ1-2; D gene ambiguous. The V gene's germline CDR1 is MDHEN and CDR2 SYDVKM. With 3 bases removed from V and 3 bases from J, the gap between germline ends came to 8 bases. The length of the CDR3 is 13 residues. The DNA for the CDR3 is TGTGCCAGCAGTTTCTCGGACTACTATGGCTACACCTTC. Residues: CASSFSDYYGYTF.

The chain is built from TRBV7-2 and TRBJ1-5, with TRBD1 as a possible D gene (6 bases). In germline, CDR1 is SGHTA, CDR2 FQGNSA. The V and J ends lost 5 bases and 6 bases respectively, with 17 bases between them. The CDR3 sequence is 15 residues long. CDR3 sequence reads: CASSLGQGLGQPQHF. Here the CDR3 DNA reads TGTGCCAGCAGCCTTGGGCAGGGGCTTGGTCAGCCCCAGCATTTT.

The chain recombines TRBV6-1 with TRBJ2-7, with a weak D call TRBD1 (6 bases). The germline gives CDR1 MNHNS, CDR2 SASEGT. Trimming removed 3 bases at V and 0 bases at J, with 12 bases between. The CDR3 loop spans 15 amino acids. The CDR3 coding sequence is TGTGCCAGCAGTGATCGGGACACCAGCTCCTACGAGCAGTACTTC. Its translation is CASSDRDTSSYEQYF.

This clone was recorded a few times. The chain combines TRBV7-9 with TRBJ1-5; 9 bases are a match to TRBD1. The CDR3 is made up of 15 amino acids. V shed 6 bases, J shed 5 bases, and the junction held 8 bases outside the gene matches. Germline CDR1 and CDR2: SEHNR and FQNEAQ (reference sequence). The CDR3 DNA reads TGTGCCAGCAGTTCCGGGACAGGGTATGATCAGCCCCAGCATTTT. Protein sequence: CASSSGTGYDQPQHF.

This clone was counted only a few times. The chain couples TRBV7-9 to TRBJ1-3; weak D call: TRBD1 (5 bases). The germline CDR1 and CDR2 sequences are SEHNR and FQNEAQ (reference sequence). This CDR3 has 13 amino acids. Trimming stripped 5 bases from V and 3 bases from J, with 8 bases between. This chain's CDR3 is CASSQGGGNTIYF. The CDR3, as DNA: TGTGCCAGCAGCCAGGGAGGTGGAAACACCATATATTTT.

The rearrangement links TRBV4-2 to TRBJ1-2; D is ambiguous. CDR1 and CDR2 (germline): LGHNA, YNFKEQ. CDR3 size: 13 residues. V lost 4 bases and J lost 8, with 14 bases in between. The chain's CDR3 is CASSPGLLRGYTF. The CDR3 DNA follows: TGTGCCAGCAGCCCTGGACTGCTCCGAGGCTACACCTTC.

The gene calls are TRBV14 and TRBJ2-3; D gene unclear. Trimming removed 1 base at V and 3 bases at J, with 11 bases between. Germline V lookup: CDR1 SGHDN, CDR2 FVKESK. CDR3 length equals 15 residues. In DNA, the CDR3 is TGTGCCAGCAGCCAAGGAGCTATAGGGACAGATACGCAGTATTTT. Its translation: CASSQGAIGTDTQYF. The full variable domain, completed using reference TRBV14 and TRBJ2-3, is EAGVTQFPSHSVIEKGQTVTLRCDPISGHDNLYWYRRVMGKEIKFLLHFVKESKQDESGMPNNRFLAERTGGTYSTLKVQPAELEDSGVYFCASSQGAIGTDTQYFGPGTRLTVL.

This clone was counted a few times. This sequence joins TRBV28 and TRBJ2-3; D unresolved. Germline values: CDR1 MDHEN, CDR2 SYDVKM. The CDR3 loop spans 14 amino acids. Trimming cost V 6 bases and J 2 bases, with 12 bases left between them. This CDR3 is CASRPRYSTDTQYF. In nucleotides, the CDR3 is TGTGCCAGCAGACCTAGGTACTCCACAGATACGCAGTATTTT.

This clone has more than one count but fewer than ten. V gene TRBV28 combines with J gene TRBJ2-7; 11 bases map to TRBD2. V was clipped by 5 bases and J by 4 bases; unmatched bases: 10. This CDR3 region has 16 residues. The V gene's germline CDR1 is MDHEN and CDR2 SYDVKM. DNA of the CDR3: TGTGCCAGCAGTACCCAGGTGGGACTAGCGGAGTACGAGCAGTACTTC. Its protein is CASSTQVGLAEYEQYF. Full variable domain (rest looked up from reference TRBV28 and TRBJ2-7): DVKVTQSSRYLVKRTGEKVFLECVQDMDHENMFWYRQDPGLGLRLIYFSYDVKMKEKGDIPEGYSVSREKKERFSLILESASTNQTSMYLCASSTQVGLAEYEQYFGPGTRLTVT.

The chain recombines TRBV5-1 with TRBJ2-3, with TRBD1 as a possible D gene (6 bases). The CDR3 spans 15 residues. Germline V gene lookup returns CDR1 SGHRS and CDR2 YFSETQ. V lost 4 bases and J 5 bases, leaving 17 bases between the germline ends. The CDR3 nucleotides read TGCGCCAGCAGCACTGGACAGTCCTCTGGAGATACGCAGTATTTT. This translates into CASSTGQSSGDTQYF.